This T cell receptor beta chain was identified during a study of CD8+CD57+ T cells in acquired aplastic anemia. Study in general: The mean DNA yield obtained from sorted CD4+ and CD8+ cells came to 3 to 4 ug. Mean read depth for CD4+ cells from healthy donors was around 11 million.

It was genomic DNA that served as the template for profiling TCR beta VDJ and CDR3. TCRdb re-called the reads through MiXCR, storing one row per CDR3 protein. The data hold about 81,000 distinct CDR3 sequences, with approximately 46% observed a single time. This CDR3 is 15 amino acids long. Looked up from germline, CDR1 is SGHVS and CDR2 is FQNEAQ. Trimming pared 5 bases from V and 5 bases from J, leaving 18 bases between. This clonotype showed up many times. Antigen specificity is unknown. Study-level points and caveats: In common between the patients and the controls were twenty-nine CD8+ CDR3 sequences.

The sample consisted of sorted CD4+, CD8+, or CD8+CD57+ T cells (not recorded which) from PBMCs. This receptor was identified in a human donor in good health, serving as a control. This rearrangement joins TRBV7-8 to TRBJ1-1, with D possibly TRBD1 on 6 matching bases. In DNA form, the CDR3 reads TGTGCCAGCAGCGACGAGACAGGCTTAAGGACTGAAGCTTTCTTT. It is translated as CASSDETGLRTEAFF.